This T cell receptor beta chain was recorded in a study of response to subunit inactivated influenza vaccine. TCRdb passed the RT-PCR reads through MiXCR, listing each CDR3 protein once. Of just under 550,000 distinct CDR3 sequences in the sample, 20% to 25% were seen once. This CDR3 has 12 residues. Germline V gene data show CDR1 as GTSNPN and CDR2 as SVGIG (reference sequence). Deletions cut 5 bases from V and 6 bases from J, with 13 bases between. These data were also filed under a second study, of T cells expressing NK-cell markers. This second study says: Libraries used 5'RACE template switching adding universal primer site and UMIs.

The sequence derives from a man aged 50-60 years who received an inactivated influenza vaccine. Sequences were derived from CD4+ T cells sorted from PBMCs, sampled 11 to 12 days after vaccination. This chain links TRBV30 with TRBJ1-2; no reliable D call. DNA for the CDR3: TGTGCCTGGTCCAAATACGTAGATGGCTACACCTTC. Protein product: CAWSKYVDGYTF. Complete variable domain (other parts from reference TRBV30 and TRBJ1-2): SQTIHQWPATLVQPVGSPLSLECTVEGTSNPNLYWYRQAAGRGLQLLFYSVGIGQISSEVPQNLSASRPQDRQFILSSKKLLLSDSGFYLCAWSKYVDGYTFGSGTRLTVV.